This T cell receptor (beta chain) was recorded in a study of response to subunit inactivated influenza vaccine. Study outcomes and limitations: Each seasonal influenza vaccination recruits few new T cells, the authors suggested.

TCRdb recomputed calls from the RT-PCR reads with MiXCR, one row per CDR3 protein. The data show approximately 520,000 distinct CDR3 sequences, about 25% seen once. V lost 7 bases, J lost 5 bases, and 11 bases stayed unmatched. This CDR3 is built from 14 residues. In germline, CDR1 is SQVTM, CDR2 ANQGSEA. This clonotype has at least ten counts. The antigen remains undetermined. The V call is TRBV29-1, the J call TRBJ2-1, with 7 bases fitting TRBD2. The starting material was CD4+ T cells sorted from PBMCs, obtained 4 to 6 days after vaccination. The TCR originated in a man between 50 and 59 years old who received an inactivated influenza vaccine. CDR3 residues: CSANRDYVNNEQFF. The CDR3 DNA follows: TGCAGCGCAAACCGGGACTACGTTAACAATGAGCAGTTCTTC.